One and the same sample provided the 13 T cell receptor beta chains below, sequenced in a study of vaccination and CD4 T cells after COVID-19. Sequencing of DNA taken from cultured CD4+ T cells relied on the Oncomine TCR Beta short-read assay. TCRdb re-called the PCR reads with MiXCR, one entry per CDR3 protein. The sample has approximately 22,000 distinct CDR3 sequences, around 50% seen once. The treatment denotes: roughly 10-day PBMC culture with coronavirus spike peptide pools or control peptides (ViraFEST assay). These TCRs' antigens remain unknown. The source material was CD4+ T cells from blood, cultured in vitro. The receptors shown here come from a human donor who had recovered from COVID-19.

This clonotype appeared a few times. The V gene is TRBV10-2, the J gene TRBJ1-6, with 11 positions matching TRBD1. The V and J ends lost 6 bases and 10 bases, in that order; junction bases with no gene match: 14. Germline CDR1 WSHSY, CDR2 SAAADI. The length of the CDR3 is 17 residues. The CDR3 DNA sequence: TGCGCCAGCAGCGATGCTATGGACAGGGGGCGGTTATCACCCCTCCACTTT. Encoded protein: CASSDAMDRGRLSPLHF.

The rearrangement joins TRBV6-2 or TRBV6-3 to TRBJ2-1; unclear D gene. Per germline, CDR1 MNHEY and CDR2 SVGEGT. V was cut by 5 bases and J by 8 bases, with 13 bases left in between. This CDR3 is 13 amino acids long. The CDR3 is CASSKTDGYEQFF. CDR3 DNA sequence: TGTGCCAGCAGTAAGACTGACGGGTATGAGCAGTTCTTC.

This clonotype has more than one count but fewer than ten. The chain employs TRBV2 and TRBJ1-2, with D perhaps matching TRBD1 (5 bases). Trimming took 6 bases from V and 4 from J, leaving 18 bases between them. This CDR3 contains 15 residues. CDR1 and CDR2 from the germline V gene are SNHLY and FYNNEI. CDR3 sequence reads: CASSGQGTIGYGYTF. The CDR3 bases are TGTGCCAGCAGCGGTCAGGGTACGATCGGCTATGGCTACACCTTC. The variable domain in full, completed from reference TRBV2 and TRBJ1-2, reads EPEVTQTPSHQVTQMGQEVILRCVPISNHLYFYWYRQILGQKVEFLVSFYNNEISEKSEIFDDQFSVERPDGSNFTLKIRSTKLEDSAMYFCASSGQGTIGYGYTFGSGTRLTVV.

The sample holds one count of this clonotype. The chain is built from TRBV29-1 and TRBJ1-1; no clear D gene. The ends were cut back, 7 bases at V and 1 base at J, with 10 bases in the middle. CDR3 size: 12 residues. CDR1 SQVTM and CDR2 ANQGSEA come from the germline V gene. In nucleotides, the CDR3 is TGCAGCGCCCGGAGGGCGAACACTGAAGCTTTCTTT. Translated, it gives CSARRANTEAFF.

The V gene is TRBV2, the J gene TRBJ2-5, with D possibly called TRBD1 or TRBD2 (5 bases each). Trimming removed 7 bases from V and 4 bases from J, with 13 bases in between. Germline CDR1 SNHLY, CDR2 FYNNEI. The CDR3 length is 13 residues. CDR3 DNA sequence: TGTGCCAGCACTGAGGGGCAGCGAGAGACCCAGTACTTC. This encodes CASTEGQRETQYF.

The V gene is TRBV7-3, the J gene TRBJ2-3; D is unclear. Germline-derived CDR1 and CDR2 are SGHTA and FQGTGA. V lost 2 bases to trimming and J lost 6 bases, with 6 bases between them. There are 12 residues in the CDR3. In DNA, the CDR3 is TGTGCCAGCAGCTTATACGGGGATACGCAGTATTTT. As protein: CASSLYGDTQYF.

J is TRBJ1-5 and V is TRBV19, with no clear D. The CDR3 contains 15 residues. V was shortened by 4 bases and J by 0 bases, with 10 bases between the two germline ends. Germline V lookup: CDR1 LNHDA, CDR2 SQIVND (reference sequence). Written as DNA, the CDR3 is TGTGCCAGTAGTAGGGAGGGAGATAGCAATCAGCCCCAGCATTTT. Translation: CASSREGDSNQPQHF.

V gene TRBV29-1 combines with J gene TRBJ2-1; D is possibly TRBD1 (5 bases). There are 13 residues in the CDR3. Between the trimmed V and J ends, which lost 4 bases and 0 bases, there was a span of 7 bases. Germline V gene lookup returns CDR1 SQVTM and CDR2 ANQGSEA. The CDR3 DNA sequence: TGCAGCGTTGGGACAAGCTCCTACAATGAGCAGTTCTTC. Protein product: CSVGTSSYNEQFF.

This clonotype appeared a single time. This rearrangement joins TRBV5-1 to TRBJ2-2; 9 bases agree with TRBD1. Trimming cost V 5 bases and J 0 bases; bases outside gene matches: 14. The CDR3 totals 19 residues. Germline values: CDR1 SGHRS, CDR2 YFSETQ. The CDR3 is CASRRRDRGYDANTGELFF. Here the CDR3 DNA reads TGCGCCAGCAGGCGGAGAGACAGGGGGTACGACGCGAACACCGGGGAGCTGTTTTTT.

The chain links TRBV28 to TRBJ1-2; D may be TRBD1 (6 bases). Trimming stripped 6 bases from V and 0 bases from J, with 8 bases between. Germline assignment: CDR1 MDHEN and CDR2 SYDVKM. This CDR3 is 13 amino acids long. CDR3 nucleotides: TGTGCCAGCAGAGGGGGGACTAACTATGGCTACACCTTC. Translation: CASRGGTNYGYTF.

This clonotype was recorded only once. In DNA form, the CDR3 reads TGTGCCAGTAGTATTGGTCCAGGGGGAAATTCACCCCTCCACTTT. Its translation: CASSIGPGGNSPLHF. The V and J genes are TRBV19 and TRBJ1-6; 7 nucleotides match TRBD1. Trimming took 3 bases from V and 7 from J; bases not matched to a gene: 6. The CDR3 is made up of 15 amino acids. Per the germline V gene, CDR1 is LNHDA and CDR2 is SQIVND (reference sequence).

The chain couples TRBV5-1 to TRBJ1-2; TRBD1 agrees at 8 bases. There are 13 residues in the CDR3. Germline V gene sequence: CDR1 SGHRS, CDR2 YFSETQ. Trimming at V came to 4 bases and at J to 4 bases, leaving 3 bases not matched to a gene. The CDR3 protein is CASSIGQGYGYTF. The CDR3 bases are TGCGCCAGCAGCATCGGACAGGGCTATGGCTACACCTTC.

The CDR3 bases are TGTGCCAGCAGCCATGACGGACAGGGTTTAACTCAGCCCCAGCATTTT. It specifies CASSHDGQGLTQPQHF. J is TRBJ1-5 and V is TRBV7-9; TRBD1 agrees at 8 bases. Per the germline V gene, CDR1 is SEHNR and CDR2 is FQNEAQ (reference sequence). The trim removed 5 bases at V and 6 bases at J, leaving 12 bases unmatched. The CDR3 contains 16 residues.